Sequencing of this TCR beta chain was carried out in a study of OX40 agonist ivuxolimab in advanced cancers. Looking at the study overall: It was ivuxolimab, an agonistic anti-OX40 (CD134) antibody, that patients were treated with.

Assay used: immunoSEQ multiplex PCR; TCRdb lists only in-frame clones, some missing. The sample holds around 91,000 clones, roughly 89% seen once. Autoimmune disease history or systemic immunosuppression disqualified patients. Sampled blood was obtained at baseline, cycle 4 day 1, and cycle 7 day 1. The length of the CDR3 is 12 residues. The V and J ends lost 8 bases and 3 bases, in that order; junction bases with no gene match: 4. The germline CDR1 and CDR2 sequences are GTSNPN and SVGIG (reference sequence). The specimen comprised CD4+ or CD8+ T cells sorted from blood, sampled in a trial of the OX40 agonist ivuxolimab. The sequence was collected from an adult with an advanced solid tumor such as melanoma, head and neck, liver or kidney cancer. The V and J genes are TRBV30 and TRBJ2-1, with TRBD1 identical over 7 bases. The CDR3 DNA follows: TGTGCCGGGGGACAGAACTACAATGAGCAGTTCTTC. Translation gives CAGGQNYNEQFF.